Described below is a single T cell receptor (beta chain) sequence and its context. This clonotype has only a few counts. Its antigen has not been determined. Base-call qualities are not available, and no considerably larger clone is one nucleotide away. In the germline V gene, CDR1 corresponds to KGHSH and CDR2 to LQKENI. At the junction V is shortened by 3 bases and J by 0 bases, with 9 bases in between. The CDR3 goes from the cysteine to the phenylalanine over 15 residues. Only the CDR3 region is kept as DNA, spanning 45 bases read in frame from base 1. The data are from a study of T cells in Graves' hyperthyroidism and ophthalmopathy (dated by TCRdb to the late 2010s). In terms of the full investigation: Peripheral blood samples were taken at the time of initial diagnosis, prior to any treatment. After sampling, hyperthyroidism patients received methimazole starting at 30 mg daily, and ophthalmopathy patients received high-dose intravenous methylprednisolone. A discovery cohort of about 95 patients, about 40 with Graves' ophthalmopathy and 57 with stable Graves' hyperthyroidism, was used to find distinguishing TCR V-J signatures. The paper reports TCR Vbeta CDR3 sequencing of roughly 140 peripheral blood samples: fewer than 50 ophthalmopathy, fewer than 80 hyperthyroidism and around 17 progressor patients. In several Graves' hyperthyroidism patients, the study also compared T-cell repertoires from thyroid tissue with T-cell repertoires from blood. The approximately 97 discovery patients were randomly divided into training and test sets at a 7:3 ratio. Prospective prediction of ophthalmopathy was tested in an independent validation cohort consisting of 18 to 20 hyperthyroidism patients and around 16 patients who later progressed to ophthalmopathy.

The TCR beta CDR3 regions were amplified from RNA transcripts. The TCR CDR3 was subjected to a first round of RT-PCR using the HTBI primer set and the Qiagen OneStep RT-PCR kit. Libraries were constructed in a second round of multiplex PCR, after which size selection and purification were performed. Paired-end sequencing of the libraries was performed with 100 bp reads on an Illumina HiSeq2000. The study's processing was this. Raw data were processed with SOAPnuke, discarding reads with adapters, uncalled bases, mean Phred below 15, or no exact constant-primer or identifier match. COPE v1.2.5 was used to merge the high-quality paired reads, and each unique nucleotide sequence was defined as a clonotype. Clonotypes were aligned to IMGT TRBV, TRBD and TRBJ reference segments using MiTCR v1.1. Analysis was restricted to V-J combinations with a frequency above 0.0001, which covered over 98% of repertoires. A TCS score was defined as the ratio between F50 (clonal expansion) and ExV (chaos), using BLOSUM62-based TCRdist between CDR3 peptides within each V-J. Welch's t-statistics and random forest reduced 450 to 600 V-J features to roughly 13, which were used in a naive Bayes classifier (R e1071). TCRdb trimmed public reads at Q25 via fastp, called clones via MiXCR and kept in-frame beta chains. CDR3 protein sequences are deduplicated, and each keeps its most common genes and DNA. The V and J calls, along with clone size, are taken from TCRdb and not from the paper's own processing. For this sample there are under 400,000 distinct CDR3 sequences; roughly 18% appear just once. The ten biggest clones cover around 50% of the sample.

Stable Graves' hyperthyroidism was defined as no progression to ophthalmopathy during 18 months of follow-up. Hyperthyroidism patients were newly diagnosed, had a disease duration of under 2 months, and were aged 18 to 65 years. Exclusion was applied to patients with uncontrolled infections, other autoimmune diseases, pregnancy or lactation. Diagnoses were based on clinical symptoms, serum thyroxine and TRAb, thyroid ultrasound and orbital computed tomography. PBMCs were separated from roughly 10 ml of fresh peripheral blood using Ficoll-Paque density gradient centrifugation. Trizol reagent was used to extract total RNA, and RNA quality was then checked on an Agilent 2100 Bioanalyzer. Paper-wide results and their limitations: A 13 V-J signature model separated ophthalmopathy from stable hyperthyroidism, with 87.88% sensitivity and roughly 81% specificity in cross-validation and 80%/75% in testing. During validation, the model predicted progression to ophthalmopathy a median of about 6.5 months ahead of onset, with around 71% sensitivity and 72.22% specificity. Most expanded thyroid clonotypes (frequency above 0.001) were also found in blood, which suggests that blood repertoires may mirror thyroid immune responses. No statistical method was used to fix the sample size in advance, and group allocation was not hidden from the investigators.

The sample consisted of blood. The origin of this receptor is a woman between 45 and 65 years old with Graves' hyperthyroidism. The V gene is TRBV18 and the J gene is TRBJ2-1; the D region possibly corresponds to TRBD1 (6 bases align). The sequence in DNA is TGTGCCAGCTCACCTAGGACAGCCTCCTACAATGAGCAGTTCTTC. Translated, this is CASSPRTASYNEQFF.